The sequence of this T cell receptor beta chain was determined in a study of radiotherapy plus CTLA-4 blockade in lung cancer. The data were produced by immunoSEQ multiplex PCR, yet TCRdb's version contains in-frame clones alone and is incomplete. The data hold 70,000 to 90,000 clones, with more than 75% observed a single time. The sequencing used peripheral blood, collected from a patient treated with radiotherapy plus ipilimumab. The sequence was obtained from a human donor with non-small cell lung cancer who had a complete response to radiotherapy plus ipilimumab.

The CDR3 spells CASSPRDGAYEQYF. The CDR3 DNA follows: TGTGCCAGCAGCCCCCGGGACGGAGCCTACGAGCAGTACTTC. This chain joins TRBV9 and TRBJ2-7; D may correspond to TRBD1 or TRBD2 (5 bases each). This CDR3 has 14 amino acids. CDR1 is SGDLS, CDR2 YYNGEE, per germline. The ends were cut back, 4 bases at V and 2 bases at J, with 13 bases in the middle.